A selection of T cell receptor beta chains follows, all from one sample in a study of regulatory T cells in long-lasting Graves disease. TCRdb re-analysed the multiplex PCR reads in MiXCR, keeping a single row per CDR3 protein. The table has about half a million distinct CDR3 sequences, 12% seen once; the top ten hold around 9.3%. The same sample was also studied in work on T cells in Graves' hyperthyroidism and ophthalmopathy.

The material was peripheral blood mononuclear cells (PBMCs), obtained at new diagnosis, from a patient treated with antithyroid drugs. These receptors were collected from a young woman with Graves disease. Each CDR3 is given with its conserved first and last residue. A D gene is named only where the DNA matches it firmly. Clone size, where shown, is once, few, many, or a class for clones that have expanded.

TRBJ2-5	.	TRBV18	TRBD1	CASSPILGTGPQETQYF	TGTGCCAGCTCACCAATACTCGGGACAGGGCCCCAAGAGACCCAGTACTTC
TRBJ2-2	few	TRBV2	TRBD2	CAARREQVSGELFF	TGTGCCGCTAGGCGGGAGCAGGTCTCCGGGGAGCTGTTTTTT
TRBJ2-3	many	TRBV20-1	.	CSASFNQPLALTDTQYF	TGCAGTGCTAGTTTTAACCAGCCCCTAGCACTGACAGATACGCAGTATTTT
TRBJ1-2	many	TRBV11-3	.	CASSLGHDYGYTF	TGTGCCAGCAGCTTAGGTCACGACTATGGCTACACCTTC
TRBJ2-5	many	TRBV24-1	TRBD2	CATSLAGTHGETQYF	TGTGCCACCAGCCTAGCGGGAACTCACGGGGAGACCCAGTACTTC
TRBJ1-4	many	TRBV7-9	.	CASSSLHQRPEKLFF	TGTGCCAGCAGCTCACTCCACCAGAGACCTGAAAAACTGTTTTTT
TRBJ2-5	many	TRBV6-1	TRBD1	CASRGGQGGETQYF	TGTGCCAGCAGAGGCGGACAGGGCGGAGAGACCCAGTACTTC
TRBJ2-5	few	TRBV5-1	.	CASTGQLQETQYF	TGCGCCAGCACCGGGCAACTTCAAGAGACCCAGTACTTC
TRBJ2-3	many	TRBV11-2	TRBD2	CASSPPPLAGDTQYF	TGTGCCAGCAGTCCACCCCCGCTAGCGGGAGATACGCAGTATTTT
TRBJ2-5	.	TRBV24-1	.	CATSDFSPDQETQYF	TGTGCCACCAGTGATTTCTCGCCGGATCAAGAGACCCAGTACTTC
TRBJ1-2	few	TRBV20-1	.	CSALRRDYGYTF	TGCAGTGCGTTACGGCGGGACTATGGCTACACCTTC
TRBJ2-3	many	TRBV9	TRBD1	CASRKGQQLTDTQYF	TGTGCCAGCAGGAAGGGACAGCAACTCACAGATACGCAGTATTTT
TRBJ1-2	many	TRBV10-2	TRBD1	CASRKGTGGNYGYTF	TGCGCCAGCAGGAAAGGGACAGGGGGTAACTATGGCTACACCTTC
TRBJ1-1	many	TRBV13	.	CASSRDLLTEAFF	TGTGCCAGCAGCCGGGACCTACTGACGGAAGCTTTCTTT
TRBJ2-1	many	TRBV6-1	TRBD1	CASSGDRGGNEQFF	TGTGCCAGCAGCGGGGACAGGGGAGGCAATGAGCAGTTCTTC
TRBJ2-1	many	TRBV7-3	TRBD2	CASSLTSGTSGRNRGNEQFF	TGTGCCAGCAGCTTAACGTCCGGGACTAGCGGGAGGAACCGGGGCAATGAGCAGTTCTTC
TRBJ2-1	.	TRBV2	.	CASSELALIHNEQFF	TGTGCCAGCAGTGAGCTAGCGCTGATCCACAATGAGCAGTTCTTC
TRBJ2-1	many	TRBV19	TRBD2	CASSSSGRGYNEQFF	TGTGCCAGTAGTAGTAGCGGGAGAGGCTACAATGAGCAGTTCTTC
TRBJ2-2	.	TRBV29-1	.	CSVWTANTGELFF	TGCAGCGTGTGGACAGCGAACACCGGGGAGCTGTTTTTT
TRBJ1-5	many	TRBV19	.	CASSMWTASNQPQHF	TGTGCCAGTAGTATGTGGACAGCTAGCAATCAGCCCCAGCATTTT
TRBJ2-3	few	TRBV5-5	.	CASSPRDSHDTQYF	TGTGCCAGCAGCCCCCGGGACTCCCACGATACGCAGTATTTT
TRBJ2-3	many	TRBV27	TRBD1	CASSQNAGGGMGTDTQYF	TGTGCCAGCAGTCAAAATGCAGGGGGCGGGATGGGCACAGATACGCAGTATTTT
TRBJ2-3	many	TRBV19	.	CASEDRTTDTQYF	TGTGCCAGCGAGGACCGTACCACAGATACGCAGTATTTT
TRBJ2-5	many	TRBV27	TRBD2	CASSPPGLAGETQYF	TGTGCCAGCAGTCCACCGGGACTAGCTGGGGAGACCCAGTACTTC
TRBJ1-2	many	TRBV12-3/TRBV12-4	.	CAILYLDRDNYGYTF	TGTGCCATCCTGTATTTGGATCGGGATAACTATGGCTACACCTTC
TRBJ2-2	few	TRBV7-9	.	CASWKARNTGELFF	TGTGCCAGCTGGAAGGCCCGGAACACCGGGGAGCTGTTTTTT
TRBJ2-7	many	TRBV30	TRBD2	CAWSKGTSYEQYF	TGTGCCTGGAGTAAAGGGACTAGCTACGAGCAGTACTTC
TRBJ2-7	once	TRBV7-9	.	CASSSSTDRRIYEQYF	TGTGCCAGCAGCTCGTCTACAGACAGGCGGATTTACGAGCAGTACTTC
TRBJ1-1	.	TRBV18	.	CASSPLTGEGSEASF	TGTGCCAGCTCACCATTAACGGGGGAGGGGTCTGAAGCTTCCTTT
TRBJ1-5	many	TRBV28	.	CASRMDSSNQPQHF	TGTGCCAGCAGGATGGACAGTAGCAATCAGCCCCAGCATTTT
TRBJ1-2	many	TRBV14	.	CASSHNQGYGYTF	TGTGCCAGCAGCCATAATCAGGGGTATGGCTACACCTTC
TRBJ2-5	many	TRBV6-1	TRBD1	CAATHRGRETQYF	TGTGCCGCAACCCACAGGGGGAGAGAGACCCAGTACTTC
TRBJ1-3	many	TRBV12-3/TRBV12-4	.	CASSLVRESGNTIYF	TGTGCCAGCAGTCTCGTCAGGGAGTCTGGAAACACCATATATTTT
TRBJ2-5	many	TRBV11-2	.	CASSLEKGGADQETQYF	TGTGCCAGCAGCTTAGAGAAGGGGGGTGCGGACCAAGAGACCCAGTACTTC
TRBJ2-7	many	TRBV30	.	CAWSLSLDYEQYF	TGTGCCTGGAGTCTCAGTTTAGACTACGAGCAGTACTTC
TRBJ2-1	many	TRBV11-2	.	CASSLVLETEQFF	TGTGCCAGCAGCTTAGTATTAGAGACTGAGCAGTTCTTC
TRBJ2-3	.	TRBV7-8	.	CASSHKLYTQYF	TGTGCCAGCAGCCACAAACTCTATACGCAGTATTTT
TRBJ2-1	many	TRBV20-1	TRBD2	CSAKHGGSNEQFF	TGCAGTGCTAAACACGGGGGGTCCAATGAGCAGTTCTTC
TRBJ2-7	.	TRBV30	.	CAWSAGDYEQYF	TGTGCCTGGAGCGCAGGGGACTACGAGCAGTACTTC
TRBJ2-4	many	TRBV30	TRBD2	CAWSAKAGTLAKNIQYF	TGTGCCTGGAGTGCGAAAGCGGGAACCCTAGCCAAAAACATTCAGTACTTC
TRBJ1-1	many	TRBV5-1	.	CASSLGQSTEAFF	TGCGCCAGCAGCTTGGGACAGTCCACTGAAGCTTTCTTT
TRBJ1-1	many	TRBV2	.	CASNLRTDTEAFF	TGTGCCAGCAACCTAAGGACCGATACTGAAGCTTTCTTT
TRBJ1-1	few	TRBV28	.	CASSLITVNTEAFF	TGTGCCAGCAGTCTGATAACGGTGAACACTGAAGCTTTCTTT
TRBJ1-1	many	TRBV20-1	.	CSARDGNTEAFF	TGCAGTGCCCGGGACGGGAACACTGAAGCTTTCTTT
TRBJ1-1	.	TRBV6-5	.	CASSYRRGDPHWNIEAFF	TGTGCCAGCAGTTACCGGCGGGGTGACCCCCACTGGAACATTGAAGCTTTCTTT
TRBJ2-1	few	TRBV3-1	.	CASSPGISVAYNEQFF	TGTGCCAGCAGCCCGGGTATTAGCGTAGCATACAATGAGCAGTTCTTC
TRBJ1-6	many	TRBV30	.	CAWSVIGEGESPLHF	TGTGCCTGGAGTGTAATAGGGGAAGGGGAATCACCCCTCCACTTT
TRBJ1-4	many	TRBV11-2	.	CASSARTAPEEKLFF	TGTGCCAGCAGCGCCCGGACAGCCCCGGAGGAAAAACTGTTTTTT
TRBJ1-5	many	TRBV5-6	.	CASSSGTSSQPQHF	TGTGCCAGCAGCTCCGGGACCTCCAGTCAGCCCCAGCATTTT